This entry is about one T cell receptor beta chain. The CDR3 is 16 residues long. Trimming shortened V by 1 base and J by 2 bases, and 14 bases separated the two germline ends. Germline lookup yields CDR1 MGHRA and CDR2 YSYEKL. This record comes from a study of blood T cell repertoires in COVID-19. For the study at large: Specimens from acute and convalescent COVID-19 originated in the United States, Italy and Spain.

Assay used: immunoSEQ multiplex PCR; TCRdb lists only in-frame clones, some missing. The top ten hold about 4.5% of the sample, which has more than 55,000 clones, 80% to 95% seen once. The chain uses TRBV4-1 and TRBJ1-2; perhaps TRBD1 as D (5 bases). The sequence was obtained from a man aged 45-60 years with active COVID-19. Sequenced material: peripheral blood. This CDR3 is CASSQVSGRGNYGYTF. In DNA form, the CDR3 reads TGCGCCAGCAGCCAAGTCTCGGGACGGGGGAACTATGGCTACACCTTC.